The 23 T cell receptor beta chains presented below share a single source sample, sequenced in a study of metastatic and nonmetastatic thyroid tumors. Patients had received no treatment of any kind before thyroid surgery. From the PCR reads, TCRdb re-called clones with MiXCR. The sample includes about 52,000 clones, about a sixth of them seen just once. Material for sequencing was blood. These receptors came from a female donor with papillary thyroid cancer or a benign thyroid nodule (not recorded which). Some clones in this sample may be carry-over from other donors' samples.

For this clone: A much larger clone differs by one base, so this may be a read error. The rearrangement uses TRBV28 and TRBJ2-4; D unresolved. CDR3 length: 13 residues. The germline V gene encodes CDR1 MDHEN and CDR2 SYDVKM. V lost 2 bases and J lost 8, with 10 bases in between. Written as DNA, the CDR3 is TGTGCCAGCAGTTTAGGTGCTAAGGACATTCAGTACTTC. Protein sequence: CASSLGAKDIQYF.

This clone was recorded a few times. The chain joins TRBV6-6 to TRBJ2-3; 7 positions match TRBD2. The CDR3 covers 16 residues. After removal of 0 bases from V and 8 bases from J, the junction contained 11 bases not matched to a gene. Germline-derived CDR1 and CDR2 are MNHNY and SVGAGI (reference sequence). In nucleotides, the CDR3 is TGTGCCAGCAGTTACTCGACTAGCTGCAGGGCCGGTACGCAGTATTTT. Protein: CASSYSTSCRAGTQYF.

This clone was seen at least ten times. This rearrangement joins TRBV28 to TRBJ1-6; D is undetermined. Germline CDR1 is MDHEN and CDR2 is SYDVKM. V gave up 4 bases and J gave up 9 bases, with 16 bases separating them. This CDR3 has 15 amino acids. The CDR3 DNA follows: TGTGCCAGCAGTTCCATAGACACCCCAGGTTCACCCCTCCACTTT. Amino acid sequence: CASSSIDTPGSPLHF.

The chain couples TRBV20-1 to TRBJ1-4; D might be TRBD1 (5 bases). The CDR3 is 13 amino acids. Trimming removed 6 bases at V and 5 bases at J, with 13 bases between. Germline V gene sequence: CDR1 DFQATT, CDR2 SNEGSKA (reference sequence). The CDR3 DNA reads as TGCAGTGCGCGTTTGGGGACCAATGAAAAACTGTTTTTT. The encoded protein is CSARLGTNEKLFF.

There are many counts of this clone. This chain joins TRBV7-2 and TRBJ2-2; 12 nucleotides line up with TRBD2. Germline V gene data show CDR1 as SGHTA and CDR2 as FQGNSA. Trimming cost V 0 bases and J 6 bases; bases outside gene matches: 5. This CDR3 has 17 amino acids. CDR3 nucleotides: TGTGCCAGCAGCTTAGCTCCTAGCGGGAGGGCCGCCGGGGAGCTGTTTTTT. Residues: CASSLAPSGRAAGELFF.

The chain is built from TRBV6-1 and TRBJ2-3; 11 nucleotides agree with TRBD2. Germline V lookup: CDR1 MNHNS, CDR2 SASEGT. Trimming cost V 6 bases and J 5 bases; bases outside gene matches: 7. The CDR3 extends over 15 amino acids. CDR3: CASSVAGGPEDTQYF. CDR3 nucleotide sequence: TGTGCCAGCAGCGTAGCGGGAGGGCCGGAAGATACGCAGTATTTT.

There are many counts of this clone. A much bigger clone sits one base away, suggesting this may be a read error. V and J are TRBV7-2 and TRBJ1-3; D unclear. The CDR3 is made up of 14 amino acids. Germline V lookup: CDR1 SGHTA, CDR2 FQGNSA. Trimming took off 2 bases at V and 4 bases at J, with 9 bases between the two ends. The CDR3 sequence is CASSLTREGNTIYF. In DNA form, the CDR3 reads TGTGCCAGCAGCTTAACCCGGGAGGGAAACACCATATATTTT.

This clone was seen only a few times. The chain has TRBV4-1 and TRBJ2-4, with 7 bases lining up with TRBD1. Trimming at V came to 3 bases and at J to 8 bases, leaving 16 bases not matched to a gene. The CDR3 contains 17 residues. Germline V gene sequence: CDR1 MGHRA, CDR2 YSYEKL. CDR3: CASSHPPRGSGQDIQYF. In nucleotides, the CDR3 is TGCGCCAGCAGCCATCCTCCCAGGGGAAGTGGACAGGACATTCAGTACTTC.

This clone has just a few counts. This may be a read error: a much more frequent sequence differs by one nucleotide. The same CDR3 arises from other DNA sequences in this sample as well. The genes are TRBV24-1 and TRBJ1-5; possible D gene TRBD1, 5 bases. The length of the CDR3 is 13 residues. Trimming took off 10 bases at V and 4 bases at J, with 13 bases between the two ends. Germline V gene lookup returns CDR1 KGHDR and CDR2 SFDVKD. The CDR3 is CATSGTGNQPQHF. Here the CDR3 DNA reads TGTGCCACGTCCGGGACGGGGAATCAGCCCCAGCATTTT.

This clone was counted ten times or more. The chain joins TRBV4-1 to TRBJ2-1; 7 bases line up with TRBD1. V gave up 3 bases and J gave up 4 bases; unmatched junction bases: 3. This CDR3 region has 14 residues. Per germline, CDR1 MGHRA and CDR2 YSYEKL. The CDR3 here is CASSQRGQYNEQFF. In DNA form, the CDR3 reads TGCGCCAGCAGCCAGAGGGGGCAATACAATGAGCAGTTCTTC.

This clone appeared many times. V is TRBV4-1 and J is TRBJ2-1, with TRBD2 matching over 7 bases. Germline V lookup: CDR1 MGHRA, CDR2 YSYEKL. V lost 4 bases and J lost 6; bases outside the gene matches: 9. This CDR3 has 15 amino acids. The CDR3 loop is CASSRRSGEGNEQFF. The CDR3 nucleotides are TGCGCCAGCAGCCGCCGTTCGGGGGAGGGCAATGAGCAGTTCTTC.

This clone was seen ten or more times. This rearrangement joins TRBV7-6 to TRBJ2-3; no firm D call. Trimming stripped 4 bases from V and 2 bases from J, with 4 bases between. Germline loops: CDR1 SGHVS, CDR2 FNYEAQ. This CDR3 region has 12 residues. CDR3 coding DNA: TGTGCCAGCAGCTCGAACACAGATACGCAGTATTTT. Protein product: CASSSNTDTQYF. The full variable domain, completed using reference TRBV7-6 and TRBJ2-3, is GAGVSQSPRYKVTKRGQDVALRCDPISGHVSLYWYRQALGQGPEFLTYFNYEAQQDKSGLPNDRFSAERPEGSISTLTIQRTEQRDSAMYRCASSSNTDTQYFGPGTRLTVL.

This clone was seen repeatedly, ten times or more. V is TRBV28 and J is TRBJ2-1; 7 bases align to TRBD1. The J segment lost 5 bases and the V segment lost 5 bases, leaving 9 bases of the junction unmatched. CDR1 is MDHEN and CDR2 is SYDVKM in the germline V gene. The length of the CDR3 is 15 residues. As DNA, the CDR3 is TGTGCCAGCAGTAACGGGACAGTCAGCGACAATGAGCAGTTCTTC. It encodes CASSNGTVSDNEQFF.

This clone was seen ten or more times. This chain connects TRBV28 to TRBJ2-3, with D unresolved. V lost 2 bases and J 5 bases, leaving 8 bases between the germline ends. Germline-derived CDR1 and CDR2 are MDHEN and SYDVKM. The CDR3 loop spans 13 amino acids. CDR3 sequence: CASSLGTVDTQYF. The CDR3 DNA follows: TGTGCCAGCAGTTTAGGTACAGTAGATACGCAGTATTTT.

This clone was seen many times. The V and J genes are TRBV27 and TRBJ1-4; D gene unclear. The CDR3 has 13 residues. V was trimmed by 7 bases and J by 4 bases, leaving 10 bases between them. Germline values: CDR1 MNHEY, CDR2 SMNVEV (reference sequence). Here the CDR3 DNA reads TGTGCCAGCAAGAGGCGGATTAATGAAAAACTGTTTTTT. The encoded protein is CASKRRINEKLFF.

V and J are TRBV7-3 and TRBJ2-7, with TRBD2 as a possible D gene (6 bases). Germline CDR1 SGHTA, CDR2 FQGTGA. V lost 5 bases to trimming and J lost 0 bases, with 14 bases between them. The CDR3 has 15 residues. The CDR3 DNA sequence: TGTGCCAGCAGCCTGCAGGGAGGACCCTCCTACGAGCAGTACTTC. Its protein is CASSLQGGPSYEQYF.

On this clone: It may be a read error: a sequence one base away is much more abundant. In the same sample, other DNA sequences code for this CDR3. V usage is TRBV29-1 and J usage is TRBJ2-5; 7 positions match TRBD2. The CDR3 runs to 14 residues. CDR1 is SQVTM and CDR2 is ANQGSEA in the germline V gene. The CDR3 spells CSVERMGRRETQYF. The CDR3 region has the DNA TGCAGCGTTGAGCGCATGGGGCGGCGGGAGACGCAGTACTTC.

The sample holds a few counts of this clone. Possible read error: a much larger clone is one base away. The V and J genes are TRBV20-1 and TRBJ2-1, with D uncertain. Germline assignment: CDR1 DFQATT and CDR2 SNEGSKA (reference sequence). The V end lost 5 bases, the J end lost 10 bases, and 12 bases lay between the germline ends. The CDR3 totals 11 residues. The CDR3 here is CSAAIVLEQFF. CDR3 coding DNA: TGCAGTGCTGCGATCGTATTGGAGCAGTTCTTC.

This clone was counted at least ten times. The V call is TRBV4-1, the J call TRBJ2-1; 9 bases align to TRBD2. Unmatched junction bases numbered 14, after V lost 3 bases and J lost 8 bases. The CDR3 sequence is 17 residues long. The germline V gene encodes CDR1 MGHRA and CDR2 YSYEKL. The CDR3 DNA reads as TGCGCCAGCAGCCATCCTAGCGGGAAAGGGCAACACGATGAGCAGTTCTTC. Protein product: CASSHPSGKGQHDEQFF.

This sequence joins TRBV6-4 and TRBJ2-7; D gene unclear. The germline V gene has CDR1 MRHNA and CDR2 SNTAGT. V gave up 5 bases and J gave up 8 bases, with 19 bases separating them. The CDR3 consists of 14 residues. The CDR3, as DNA: TGTGCCAGCAGTCCCCCCGGAGCTCACCGACAGCAGTACTTC. Its translation is CASSPPGAHRQQYF.

This clone was recorded many times. The rearrangement links TRBV24-1 to TRBJ2-1, with 8 positions matching TRBD1. Germline V gene sequence: CDR1 KGHDR, CDR2 SFDVKD. The CDR3 totals 16 residues. J was trimmed by 8 bases and V by 2 bases; bases with no gene match: 10. This CDR3 reads CATSDSRQGLLHEQFF. Written as DNA, the CDR3 is TGTGCCACCAGTGATTCCAGACAGGGGCTCCTACATGAGCAGTTCTTC.

The table lists this clone with many counts. The rearrangement uses TRBV11-2 and TRBJ2-7; D possibly corresponds to TRBD2 (6 bases). In germline, CDR1 is SGHAT, CDR2 FQNNGV. V lost 0 bases to trimming and J lost 4 bases, with 7 bases between them. The CDR3 length is 13 residues. The DNA for the CDR3 is TGTGCCAGCAGCTTAGATCGGGGGTACGAGCAGTACTTC. Its translation: CASSLDRGYEQYF.

At least ten counts were recorded for this clone. Written as DNA, the CDR3 is TGTGCCAGCAGGACGACAGGGAATAATCAGCCCCAGCATTTT. It specifies CASRTTGNNQPQHF. J is TRBJ1-5 and V is TRBV6-1, with 7 bases matching TRBD1. The CDR3 contains 14 residues. The V segment lost 6 bases and the J segment 4 bases; nucleotides outside the gene matches: 6. Germline assignment: CDR1 MNHNS and CDR2 SASEGT.